The TCR beta chain described here comes from a study of T cells after yellow fever vaccination. Study results and limitations: Post-booster samples contained most primary-vaccination clones (just under 98% CD4, around 89% CD8).

One entry per CDR3 protein, called by TCRdb with MiXCR from the 5' RACE reads. The top ten clones hold approximately 24% of a sample with some 110,000 distinct CDR3 sequences, 7% to 8.5% of them seen once. This CDR3 has 14 amino acids. Germline-derived CDR1 and CDR2 are LGHNA and YNFKEQ. Trimming took off 1 base at V and 4 bases at J, with 9 bases between the two ends. About this clonotype itself: The antigen is unknown.

Sequenced material: CD8+ T cells sorted from PBMCs, taken 45 days after the yellow fever booster vaccination. This sequence was found in a man aged 25-45 years who received the YFV17D yellow fever vaccine. The gene calls are TRBV4-2 and TRBJ2-3; D not certain. This CDR3 reads CASSQGAYADTQYF. The DNA of the CDR3 is TGTGCCAGCAGCCAAGGGGCATACGCAGATACGCAGTATTTT.